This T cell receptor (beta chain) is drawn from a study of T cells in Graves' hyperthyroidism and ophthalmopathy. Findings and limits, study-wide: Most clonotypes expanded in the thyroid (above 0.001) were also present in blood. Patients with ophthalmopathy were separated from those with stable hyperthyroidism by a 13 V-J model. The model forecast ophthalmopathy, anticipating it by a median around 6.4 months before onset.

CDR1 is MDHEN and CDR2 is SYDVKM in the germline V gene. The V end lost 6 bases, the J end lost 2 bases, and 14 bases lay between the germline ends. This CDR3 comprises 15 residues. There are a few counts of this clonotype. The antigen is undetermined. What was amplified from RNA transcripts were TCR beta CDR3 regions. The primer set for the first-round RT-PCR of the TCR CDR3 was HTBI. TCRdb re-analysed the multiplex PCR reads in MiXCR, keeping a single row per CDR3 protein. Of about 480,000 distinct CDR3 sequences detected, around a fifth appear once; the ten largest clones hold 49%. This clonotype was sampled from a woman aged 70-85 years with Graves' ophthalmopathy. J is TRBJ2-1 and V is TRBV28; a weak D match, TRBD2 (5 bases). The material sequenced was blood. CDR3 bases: TGTGCCAGCAGGGGGTCTAGCAGTCCCTACAATGAGCAGTTCTTC. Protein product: CASRGSSSPYNEQFF.